These 24 T cell receptor beta chains originate from one sample sequenced in a study of siplizumab effects on memory and regulatory T cells. Assay: immunoSEQ multiplex PCR; the TCRdb copy retains only in-frame clones and omits some. The sample consists of about 94,000 clones, 94% of them appearing once. Sample: non-Treg CD4+ T cells sorted from blood. These receptors all stem from a human donor in good health.

As DNA, the CDR3 is TGTGCCAGCAGTCAAGACTATGGCTACACCTTC. It codes for CASSQDYGYTF. This chain connects TRBV28 to TRBJ1-2, with no clear D. The CDR3 contains 11 residues. With 5 bases removed from V and 3 bases from J, the gap between germline ends came to 4 bases. CDR1 is MDHEN, CDR2 SYDVKM, per germline.

The genes are TRBV7-9 and TRBJ2-2; 7 bases agree with TRBD1. With 5 bases clipped from V and 2 bases from J, the junction kept 5 bases outside the gene matches. This CDR3 has 15 residues. Germline V CDR1 and CDR2: SEHNR, FQNEAQ (reference sequence). This chain's CDR3 is CASSLRQGNTGELFF. CDR3 DNA sequence: TGTGCCAGCAGCCTAAGACAGGGCAACACCGGGGAGCTGTTTTTT.

This clone was seen once. This chain joins TRBV9 and TRBJ2-2, with D tentatively TRBD2 (6 bases). The CDR3 extends over 15 amino acids. Trimming removed 6 bases from V and 0 bases from J, with 12 bases in between. Germline-derived CDR1 and CDR2 are SGDLS and YYNGEE. This chain's CDR3 is CASTTGVTNTGELFF. CDR3 nucleotides: TGTGCCAGCACGACGGGGGTAACGAACACCGGGGAGCTGTTTTTT.

The chain is built from TRBV7-9 and TRBJ1-2, with D possibly TRBD1 on 5 matching bases. Germline-derived CDR1 and CDR2 are SEHNR and FQNEAQ (reference sequence). The CDR3 is 16 residues long. Trimming cost V 3 bases and J 2 bases, with 16 bases left between them. The CDR3 loop reads CASSFAPSQGNYGYTF. CDR3 DNA sequence: TGTGCCAGCAGCTTTGCCCCCTCCCAGGGCAACTATGGCTACACCTTC.

The chain combines TRBV9 with TRBJ1-6, with 11 positions matching TRBD1. The trim removed 4 bases at V and 10 bases at J, leaving 4 bases unmatched. This CDR3 spans 14 amino acids. CDR1 and CDR2 (germline): SGDLS, YYNGEE. The CDR3: CASSPDRGPSPLHF. CDR3 DNA: TGTGCCAGCAGCCCGGACAGGGGGCCGTCACCCCTCCACTTT.

J is TRBJ2-5 and V is TRBV6-5; the match to TRBD2 covers 12 bases. The junction had 2 bases not matched to a gene; V was cut back by 7 bases and J by 2 bases. This CDR3 spans 14 amino acids. Germline CDR1 is MNHEY and CDR2 is SVGAGI. CDR3 nucleotide sequence: TGTGCCAGCAAAACTAGCGGGGGGCAAGAGACCCAGTACTTC. As protein: CASKTSGGQETQYF.

The table lists this clone with a few counts. The chain joins TRBV27 to TRBJ1-2; D possibly corresponds to TRBD1 (6 bases). The V gene's germline CDR1 is MNHEY and CDR2 SMNVEV (reference sequence). The CDR3 is 13 amino acids. V was clipped by 3 bases and J by 8 bases, with 13 bases between them. The CDR3 bases are TGTGCCAGCAGTTTTGGAGGGGGGGGAGGCTACACCTTC. Its translation: CASSFGGGGGYTF.

The genes are TRBV21-1 and TRBJ1-2. TRBV21-1 is given as a pseudogene. This CDR3 spans 17 amino acids. In nucleotides, the CDR3 is TGTGCCAGCAGCCAAAATGGGGATGGGGACGCCCCCTATGGCTACACCTTC. Amino acid sequence: CASSQNGDGDAPYGYTF.

This chain links TRBV29-1 with TRBJ2-2; D call uncertain. The ends were cut back, 4 bases at V and 4 bases at J, with 16 bases in the middle. Germline CDR1 is SQVTM and CDR2 is ANQGSEA. The CDR3 covers 15 residues. CDR3: CSVVVDGRGTGELFF. The CDR3 DNA is TGCAGCGTTGTTGTAGACGGGCGAGGCACCGGGGAGCTGTTTTTT.

The chain employs TRBV9 and TRBJ2-1; TRBD2 matches at 10 bases. CDR3 size: 16 residues. Germline CDR1 SGDLS, CDR2 YYNGEE. The J segment lost 2 bases and the V segment lost 2 bases, leaving 4 bases of the junction unmatched. CDR3 region: CASSVSGRGAYNEQFF. The CDR3 DNA follows: TGTGCCAGCAGCGTGAGCGGGAGGGGGGCCTACAATGAGCAGTTCTTC.

In regard to this clone: A read error may account for a junction end that differs from germline. V is TRBV7-7 and J is TRBJ2-7; unclear D gene. The CDR3 loop spans 15 amino acids. Germline assignment: CDR1 SSHAT and CDR2 FNYEAQ (reference sequence). The CDR3, as DNA: TGTGCTAGCAGCTTAGCCTTCGGTAGTTCCTACGAGCAGTACTTC. Its protein is CASSLAFGSSYEQYF.

This chain links TRBV4-1 with TRBJ1-1, with 9 bases that match TRBD1. V lost 0 bases and J lost 5; bases outside the gene matches: 4. Germline V gene lookup returns CDR1 MGHRA and CDR2 YSYEKL. The CDR3 sequence is 15 residues long. CDR3 protein: CASSQDGTGRTEAFF. The CDR3 DNA reads TGCGCCAGCAGCCAAGATGGGACAGGGAGGACTGAAGCTTTCTTT.

The chain joins TRBV5-1 to TRBJ2-1; weak D call: TRBD2 (6 bases). The ends were cut back, 4 bases at V and 0 bases at J, with 14 bases in the middle. Germline V gene data show CDR1 as SGHRS and CDR2 as YFSETQ. The CDR3 totals 16 residues. CDR3 residues: CASSRGTISSYNEQFF. The CDR3 coding sequence is TGCGCCAGCAGCCGCGGGACGATCAGCTCCTACAATGAGCAGTTCTTC.

This sequence joins TRBV27 and TRBJ2-6; tentative D call: TRBD1 (6 bases). Germline CDR1 reads MNHEY; CDR2 reads SMNVEV (reference sequence). The CDR3 runs to 20 residues. The V gene lost 1 base and the J gene lost 3 bases, with 22 bases spanning the gap. CDR3 protein: CASSLYPLGQTGVGANVLTF. The DNA for the CDR3 is TGTGCCAGCAGTTTATACCCACTTGGACAGACTGGAGTTGGGGCCAACGTCCTGACTTTC.

The CDR3 nucleotides read TGTGCCACCCGCCGGGGGCTTGTGAGCACAGATACGCAGTATTTT. This encodes CATRRGLVSTDTQYF. This chain connects TRBV7-2 to TRBJ2-3; D tentatively fits TRBD1 or TRBD2 (6 bases each). The length of the CDR3 is 15 residues. V was cut by 10 bases and J by 0 bases, with 17 bases left in between. Germline V CDR1 and CDR2: SGHTA, FQGNSA.

The chain has TRBV30 and TRBJ1-2; TRBD1 agrees at 12 bases. Unmatched junction bases numbered 9, after V lost 5 bases and J lost 11 bases. Germline V gene sequence: CDR1 GTSNPN, CDR2 SVGIG (reference sequence). CDR3 size: 13 residues. The CDR3 nucleotides are TGTGCCTGGCGAAACCGGGACAGGGGGCAATACACCTTC. Translating gives CAWRNRDRGQYTF.

The chain is built from TRBV18 and TRBJ1-4, with D tentatively TRBD1 (6 bases). Germline-derived CDR1 and CDR2 are KGHSH and LQKENI. CDR3 length: 15 residues. Trimming pared 1 base from V and 7 bases from J, leaving 13 bases between. CDR3 bases: TGTGCCAGCTCACCACGGCAGGGGAAGGGTGAAAAACTGTTTTTT. Translated, it gives CASSPRQGKGEKLFF.

The chain carries TRBV6-4 and TRBJ2-1, with D perhaps matching TRBD1 (6 bases). Germline CDR1 is MRHNA and CDR2 is SNTAGT. The CDR3 is made up of 14 amino acids. V dropped 3 bases and J dropped 4 bases, with 10 bases sitting between them. The CDR3 here is CASSEAGAYNEQFF. CDR3 nucleotides: TGTGCCAGCAGTGAAGCAGGGGCGTACAATGAGCAGTTCTTC.

The chain links TRBV6-1 to TRBJ2-1; 12 positions agree with TRBD2. The CDR3 runs to 16 residues. In germline, CDR1 is MNHNS, CDR2 SASEGT. V shed 4 bases, J shed 4 bases, and the junction held 5 bases outside the gene matches. CDR3 in amino acids: CASSGTSGKVYNEQFF. The CDR3 nucleotides read TGTGCCAGCAGTGGGACTAGCGGGAAAGTTTACAATGAGCAGTTCTTC.

This clone has just one count. V is TRBV27 and J is TRBJ2-7; 10 bases align to TRBD1. Germline CDR1 and CDR2: MNHEY and SMNVEV (reference sequence). The CDR3 runs to 13 residues. The J segment lost 4 bases and the V segment lost 6 bases, leaving 3 bases of the junction unmatched. CDR3 residues: CASSLDRGYEQYF. CDR3 in DNA: TGTGCCAGCAGCTTGGACAGGGGGTACGAGCAGTACTTC.

The chain recombines TRBV7-9 with TRBJ1-4; 7 positions match TRBD1. The CDR3 extends over 15 amino acids. Trimming took 5 bases from V and 4 from J; bases not matched to a gene: 7. Germline V gene sequence: CDR1 SEHNR, CDR2 FQNEAQ (reference sequence). The CDR3 region is CASSPPTGDNEKLFF. CDR3 coding DNA: TGTGCCAGCAGCCCGCCCACAGGGGATAATGAAAAACTGTTTTTT.

The chain combines TRBV4-1 with TRBJ1-1; TRBD1 matches at 9 bases. Germline V gene lookup returns CDR1 MGHRA and CDR2 YSYEKL. CDR3 length: 14 amino acids. With 4 bases clipped from V and 1 base from J, the junction kept 1 base outside the gene matches. CDR3 amino acids: CASSPGQGNTEAFF. The CDR3 bases are TGCGCCAGCAGCCCGGGACAGGGGAACACTGAAGCTTTCTTT.

This clone was seen a single time. The genes are TRBV29-1 and TRBJ2-7; TRBD1 matches 7 bases. CDR1 and CDR2 from the germline V gene are SQVTM and ANQGSEA. Trimming cost V 4 bases and J 2 bases; bases outside gene matches: 2. The CDR3 has 12 residues. Here the CDR3 reads CSVATGAYEQYF. Written as DNA, the CDR3 is TGCAGCGTTGCTACAGGGGCCTACGAGCAGTACTTC.

This chain joins TRBV5-1 and TRBJ2-5, with unresolved D. From germline, CDR1 is SGHRS and CDR2 YFSETQ. This CDR3 is 15 amino acids long. The V end lost 5 bases, the J end lost 2 bases, and 16 bases lay between the germline ends. The CDR3 is CASRTFPGQQETQYF. The CDR3 bases are TGCGCCAGCAGGACGTTCCCCGGCCAACAAGAGACCCAGTACTTC.